The 13 T cell receptor beta chains below come from one sample, sequenced in a study of cytomegalovirus exposure and HLA in healthy donors. With 60 Vbeta and 13 Jbeta primers, the PCR was carried out. Clones were sequenced by immunoSEQ multiplex PCR, and TCRdb holds only the in-frame ones, with some missing. The sample records 150,000 to 200,000 clones, roughly 80% being singletons. Source material: PBMCs. The receptors derive from a middle-aged man in good health and CMV-seropositive.

This clone appeared a few times. This chain connects TRBV4-3 to TRBJ2-5, with D perhaps matching TRBD1 (6 bases). The V end was cut by 3 bases, the J end by 5 bases, with 25 bases between. Germline V gene sequence: CDR1 LGHNA, CDR2 YSLEER. The CDR3 extends over 18 amino acids. CDR3 amino acids: CASSQGAGGRDPWETQYF. CDR3 nucleotides: TGCGCCAGCAGCCAGGGGGCGGGTGGTAGGGACCCTTGGGAGACCCAGTACTTC.

The chain recombines TRBV2 with TRBJ1-2, with 7 nucleotides matching TRBD1. The CDR3 totals 15 residues. In germline, CDR1 is SNHLY, CDR2 FYNNEI. Unmatched junction bases numbered 14, after V lost 7 bases and J lost 6 bases. The CDR3 here is CASTEQGSSLNGYTF. The CDR3 region has the DNA TGTGCCAGCACGGAACAGGGGTCCTCTCTGAATGGCTACACCTTC.

This chain connects TRBV4-1 to TRBJ1-1; D gene uncertain. The V and J ends lost 0 bases and 12 bases respectively, with 14 bases between them. The germline gives CDR1 MGHRA, CDR2 YSYEKL. The CDR3 extends over 13 amino acids. The DNA of the CDR3 is TGCGCCAGCAGCCAAGAGACTCGGGGAGCGACTTTCTTT. Its protein product is CASSQETRGATFF.

This sequence joins TRBV6-6 and TRBJ2-7, with D possibly being TRBD1 (5 bases). Trimming removed 0 bases at V and 3 bases at J, with 9 bases between. CDR3 length: 14 amino acids. In germline, CDR1 is MNHNY, CDR2 SVGAGI (reference sequence). The CDR3 protein is CASSYSPQGYEQYF. Here the CDR3 DNA reads TGTGCCAGCAGTTACTCGCCCCAGGGCTACGAGCAGTACTTC.

This chain joins TRBV7-6 and TRBJ1-5; D is unclear. CDR3 size: 15 residues. The germline V gene has CDR1 SGHVS and CDR2 FNYEAQ. V lost 4 bases, J lost 1 base, and 11 bases lay in between. The CDR3 loop is CASSSLLGSNQPQHF. The CDR3 DNA is TGTGCCAGCAGCTCATTACTAGGGAGCAATCAGCCCCAGCATTTT.

The chain carries TRBV7-2 and TRBJ1-3, with 8 bases that match TRBD1. V lost 5 bases and J lost 7; bases outside the gene matches: 10. Germline loops: CDR1 SGHTA, CDR2 FQGNSA. The CDR3 totals 15 residues. CDR3 sequence reads: CASSPGQGRSNTIYF. In nucleotides, the CDR3 is TGTGCCAGCAGCCCTGGACAGGGTAGAAGTAACACCATATATTTT.

This clone was counted between two and nine times. The chain joins TRBV11-2 to TRBJ1-6; D unclear. Trimming stripped 2 bases from V and 7 bases from J, with 9 bases between. From germline, CDR1 is SGHAT and CDR2 FQNNGV. The CDR3 contains 14 residues. DNA of the CDR3: TGTGCCAGCAGCTTACCCGGGTGGAATTCACCCCTCCACTTT. Translating gives CASSLPGWNSPLHF. The full variable domain, with the rest looked up from reference TRBV11-2 and TRBJ1-6, is EAGVAQSPRYKIIEKRQSVAFWCNPISGHATLYWYQQILGQGPKLLIQFQNNGVVDDSQLPKDRFSAERLKGVDSTLKIQPAKLEDSAVYLCASSLPGWNSPLHFGNGTRLTVT.

In regard to this clone: This sample also contains other DNA sequences that code for the same CDR3. The gene calls are TRBV5-1 and TRBJ1-3; D might be TRBD1 (5 bases). V was clipped by 7 bases and J by 1 base, with 18 bases between them. This CDR3 spans 16 amino acids. Germline assignment: CDR1 SGHRS and CDR2 YFSETQ. The CDR3 reads CASSLLNQGSGNTIYF. CDR3 sequence (DNA): TGCGCCAGCTCTTTACTCAACCAGGGATCTGGAAACACCATATATTTT.

The rearrangement joins TRBV4-1 to TRBJ2-2, with 15 bases fitting TRBD2. Losses at the gene ends were 0 bases for V and 4 bases for J; bases not matched to a gene: 3. Germline V gene data show CDR1 as MGHRA and CDR2 as YSYEKL. This CDR3 spans 18 amino acids. The CDR3 spells CASSQDRTSGGATGELFF. In DNA form, the CDR3 reads TGCGCCAGCAGCCAAGATCGGACTAGCGGGGGGGCCACCGGGGAGCTGTTTTTT.

The chain is built from TRBV7-9 and TRBJ2-1, with TRBD2 identical over 11 bases. The CDR3 runs 17 residues. The germline CDR1 and CDR2 sequences are SEHNR and FQNEAQ (reference sequence). Losses at the gene ends were 5 bases for V and 2 bases for J; bases not matched to a gene: 8. CDR3 in amino acids: CASSISGGASPYNEQFF. In nucleotides, the CDR3 is TGTGCCAGCAGCATTAGCGGGGGGGCCTCCCCCTACAATGAGCAGTTCTTC.

This clone was picked up one time. This rearrangement joins TRBV2 to TRBJ2-3; 8 bases match TRBD1. The trim removed 2 bases at V and 2 bases at J, leaving 0 bases unmatched. In germline, CDR1 is SNHLY, CDR2 FYNNEI. The CDR3 length is 14 residues. The CDR3 sequence: CASSEQGATDTQYF. DNA for the CDR3: TGTGCCAGCAGTGAACAGGGGGCCACAGATACGCAGTATTTT.

This CDR3 is CASRSEGASSPLHF. The CDR3 DNA sequence: TGTGCCAGCAGGTCAGAGGGGGCAAGTTCACCCCTCCACTTT. The chain has TRBV6-1 and TRBJ1-6, with 7 bases that match TRBD1. V was pared by 6 bases and J by 9 bases, with 8 bases of the junction left unmatched. The germline CDR1 and CDR2 sequences are MNHNS and SASEGT. The CDR3 totals 14 residues.

This clone was recorded a few times. This rearrangement joins TRBV6-1 to TRBJ2-1, with 7 bases lining up with TRBD1. CDR1 is MNHNS, CDR2 SASEGT, per germline. CDR3 length: 15 residues. V shed 5 bases and J 5 bases; nucleotides not matched to a gene: 9. CDR3 loop: CASSSRYGQDNEQFF. The DNA for the CDR3 is TGTGCCAGCAGTTCCCGCTACGGACAGGACAATGAGCAGTTCTTC.